This T cell receptor beta chain emerged from a study of OX40 agonist ivuxolimab in advanced cancers. Blood specimens came from baseline, cycle 4 day 1, and cycle 7 day 1. Between the trimmed V and J ends, which lost 0 bases and 3 bases, there was a span of 10 bases. The CDR3 is 14 residues long. TCRdb keeps only in-frame clones here, not all; method: immunoSEQ multiplex PCR. This sample yields more than 60,000 clones, of which 86% are seen a single time; 1% to 1.5% belongs to the top ten. This TCR was recovered from an adult with an advanced solid tumor such as melanoma, head and neck, liver or kidney cancer. The source was CD4+ or CD8+ T cells sorted from blood, collected in a trial of the OX40 agonist ivuxolimab. The rearrangement joins TRBV5-3 to TRBJ2-7, with D unclear. TRBV5-3 qualifies as an ORF whose function is uncertain. Here the CDR3 reads CARSLGGTIYEQYF. The CDR3 DNA is TGTGCCAGAAGCTTGGGGGGAACGATCTACGAGCAGTACTTC.